Following are 22 T cell receptor beta chains from one sample sequenced in a study of early stage breast cancer tumors. TCRdb's copy holds only in-frame clones and misses some; the assay was immunoSEQ multiplex PCR. The sample lists tens of thousands of clones; roughly 81% were seen once. Sequencing was done on a sample of blood. The receptors here all came from a person aged 35-49 years with breast cancer.

This chain uses TRBV7-9 with TRBJ1-4; D is unclear. V lost 1 base to trimming and J lost 8 bases, with 5 bases between them. Germline V gives CDR1 SEHNR, CDR2 FQNEAQ (reference sequence). This CDR3 comprises 12 residues. The CDR3 DNA sequence: TGTGCCAGCAGCTTAGAGTCCGAAAAACTGTTTTTT. Translation: CASSLESEKLFF.

The V and J genes are TRBV5-6 and TRBJ2-4, with TRBD1 as a possible D gene (5 bases). This CDR3 is built from 18 residues. The V gene lost 5 bases and the J gene lost 2 bases, with 23 bases spanning the gap. CDR1 and CDR2 (germline): SGHDT, YYEEEE. The CDR3 loop is CASSSTRTRLTTKNIQYF. In DNA form, the CDR3 reads TGTGCCAGCAGTTCGACTCGGACACGTCTAACGACCAAAAACATTCAGTACTTC. The complete variable domain, with remaining parts taken from reference TRBV5-6 and TRBJ2-4, reads DAGVTQSPTHLIKTRGQQVTLRCSPKSGHDTVSWYQQALGQGPQFIFQYYEEEERQRGNFPDRFSGHQFPNYSSELNVNALLLGDSALYLCASSSTRTRLTTKNIQYFGAGTRLSVL.

The V call is TRBV6-5, the J call TRBJ1-5; no clear D. The CDR3 totals 13 residues. CDR1 is MNHEY and CDR2 is SVGAGI in the germline V gene. The germline V and J ends were trimmed by 4 bases and 0 bases, with 4 bases remaining between them. CDR3 nucleotide sequence: TGTGCCAGCAGTTTGAATAGCAATCAGCCCCAGCATTTT. This encodes CASSLNSNQPQHF.

The chain carries TRBV10-3 and TRBJ2-5, with TRBD1 matching 8 bases. Germline V lookup: CDR1 ENHRY, CDR2 SYGVKD. This CDR3 spans 13 amino acids. V lost 7 bases to trimming and J lost 2 bases; unmatched junction nucleotides: 3. In nucleotides, the CDR3 is TGTGCCATCAATGGACAGGGACAAGAGACCCAGTACTTC. Its translation: CAINGQGQETQYF.

The chain employs TRBV10-3 and TRBJ2-5; 7 nucleotides align to TRBD1. Germline-derived CDR1 and CDR2 are ENHRY and SYGVKD. Losses at the gene ends were 4 bases for V and 5 bases for J; bases not matched to a gene: 7. CDR3 size: 14 residues. The CDR3 sequence: CAISVQGFGETQYF. CDR3 nucleotides: TGTGCCATCAGTGTACAGGGGTTTGGGGAGACCCAGTACTTC.

The chain joins TRBV10-3 to TRBJ2-7; no firm D call. Trimming pared 3 bases from V and 3 bases from J, leaving 6 bases between. This CDR3 has 12 residues. Germline V lookup: CDR1 ENHRY, CDR2 SYGVKD. CDR3 region: CAISDGGYEQYF. The DNA of the CDR3 is TGTGCCATCAGTGACGGCGGCTACGAGCAGTACTTC.

The V gene is TRBV12-1, the J gene TRBJ2-1; the table calls TRBD2, which could not be checked here. TRBV12-1 is classified as a pseudogene. CDR3 length: 18 residues. CDR3 loop: CASSFANSKSFAYNEQFF. In nucleotides, the CDR3 is TGTGCCAGCAGCTTTGCCAACTCGAAGTCCTTTGCCTACAATGAGCAGTTCTTC.

The chain couples TRBV6-5 to TRBJ2-1, with D perhaps given as TRBD1 or TRBD2 (5 bases each). Trimming stripped 4 bases from V and 8 bases from J, with 12 bases between. CDR3 length: 13 residues. Per the germline V gene, CDR1 is MNHEY and CDR2 is SVGAGI. The DNA of the CDR3 is TGTGCCAGCAGTTGTTGGGGGTGCGATGAGCAGTTCTTC. Residues: CASSCWGCDEQFF.

The rearrangement uses TRBV29-1 and TRBJ2-7; 9 positions match TRBD1. The CDR3 consists of 13 residues. V lost 5 bases, J lost 1 base, and 3 bases stayed unmatched. Germline values: CDR1 SQVTM, CDR2 ANQGSEA. DNA for the CDR3: TGCAGCGTTAGACAGGGGGAATCCTACGAGCAGTACTTC. Residues: CSVRQGESYEQYF.

V is TRBV7-2 and J is TRBJ1-3, with TRBD1 matching over 7 bases. Germline CDR1 SGHTA, CDR2 FQGNSA. This CDR3 spans 14 amino acids. V was pared by 5 bases and J by 4 bases, with 5 bases of the junction left unmatched. DNA for the CDR3: TGTGCCAGCAGCCCCCGGGACAGAGGAAACACCATATATTTT. Amino acids: CASSPRDRGNTIYF.

The J gene is TRBJ2-7, the V gene TRBV6-6; TRBD2 aligns across 8 bases. The CDR3 sequence is 14 residues long. Germline V lookup: CDR1 MNHNY, CDR2 SVGAGI (reference sequence). With 8 bases clipped from V and 7 bases from J, the junction kept 13 bases outside the gene matches. The CDR3 nucleotides are TGTGCCAGCCGTCCCGCCGGGAGGGCTTTGGAGCAGTACTTC. The encoded protein is CASRPAGRALEQYF.

The V call is TRBV27, the J call TRBJ2-2; weak D call: TRBD1 (7 bases). The CDR3 is 15 amino acids. Germline lookup yields CDR1 MNHEY and CDR2 SMNVEV (reference sequence). V gave up 4 bases and J gave up 6 bases, with 15 bases separating them. CDR3 region: CASSSPTGRPGELFF. The CDR3 coding sequence is TGTGCCAGCAGTTCGCCGACAGGGAGGCCCGGGGAGCTGTTTTTT.

Relative to its sample, this clone is medium-sized. The chain recombines TRBV7-9 with TRBJ1-2; D not certain. The CDR3 sequence is 14 residues long. The V and J ends lost 5 bases and 4 bases respectively, with 14 bases between them. Germline V gives CDR1 SEHNR, CDR2 FQNEAQ (reference sequence). The CDR3 DNA follows: TGTGCCAGCAGCCAAACATCAATGAGCTATGGCTACACCTTC. Amino acids: CASSQTSMSYGYTF.

The chain uses TRBV15 and TRBJ1-2; D may be TRBD1 (5 bases). Looked up from germline, CDR1 is LNHNV and CDR2 is YYDKDF (reference sequence). V was shortened by 9 bases and J by 3 bases, with 14 bases between the two germline ends. The CDR3 contains 13 residues. CDR3 in amino acids: CATKTGGDYGYTF. Written as DNA, the CDR3 is TGTGCCACTAAAACGGGGGGGGACTATGGCTACACCTTC.

This chain links TRBV2 with TRBJ2-3; D gene unclear. There are 11 residues in the CDR3. Trimming pared 3 bases from V and 8 bases from J, leaving 6 bases between. CDR1 and CDR2 (germline): SNHLY, FYNNEI. The CDR3 DNA reads as TGTGCCAGCAGTGAGGCAGTTACGCAGTATTTT. Its protein product is CASSEAVTQYF.

V is TRBV11-2 and J is TRBJ2-3; the D gene could be TRBD1 or TRBD2 (5 bases each). The CDR3 sequence is 17 residues long. V was cut by 5 bases and J by 2 bases, with 20 bases left in between. Germline assignment: CDR1 SGHAT and CDR2 FQNNGV. CDR3 region: CASSPKWGRGDTDTQYF. The CDR3 DNA follows: TGTGCCAGCAGCCCGAAGTGGGGGAGAGGGGACACAGATACGCAGTATTTT.

The chain uses TRBV7-8 and TRBJ2-5; D gene unclear. V lost 6 bases, J lost 4 bases, and 18 bases lay in between. This CDR3 is built from 15 residues. Looked up from germline, CDR1 is SGHVS and CDR2 is FQNEAQ. Here the CDR3 DNA reads TGTGCCAGCAGTCAAAGGCCCGACCTGGCAGAGACCCAGTACTTC. It yields the protein CASSQRPDLAETQYF.

The chain employs TRBV2 and TRBJ2-3, with TRBD1 as a possible D gene (6 bases). V shed 5 bases and J shed 2 bases, with 11 bases lying between them. The CDR3 has 14 amino acids. Germline CDR1 SNHLY, CDR2 FYNNEI. In DNA form, the CDR3 reads TGTGCCAGCAGTTTACAGGGTTTCACAGATACGCAGTATTTT. Its protein product is CASSLQGFTDTQYF.

To note about this clone: One junction end does not reproduce the germline sequence, and a read error may be involved. The gene calls are TRBV7-2 and TRBJ2-3; 14 bases align to TRBD2. The CDR3 is 13 amino acids. Germline CDR1 and CDR2: SGHTA and FQGNSA. This CDR3 reads CASSLVRTSGRHF. The CDR3 DNA reads as TGTGCCAGCAGCCTAGTACGGACTAGCGGGAGGCATTTT.

This sequence joins TRBV7-2 and TRBJ1-1; TRBD1 is a possible D gene (5 bases). Deletions cut 1 base from V and 4 bases from J, with 13 bases between. CDR1 and CDR2 from the germline V gene are SGHTA and FQGNSA. CDR3 length equals 15 residues. The CDR3 region is CASSLGTYSTTEAFF. The CDR3 nucleotides read TGTGCCAGCAGCTTAGGGACATACTCAACCACTGAAGCTTTCTTT.

V gene TRBV7-9 combines with J gene TRBJ2-7; D possibly corresponds to TRBD1 (5 bases). Germline V CDR1 and CDR2: SEHNR, FQNEAQ (reference sequence). The CDR3 contains 14 residues. V lost 4 bases to trimming and J lost 6 bases, with 16 bases between them. The CDR3 is CASSSNQWGSEQYF. In nucleotides, the CDR3 is TGTGCCAGCAGCTCAAACCAGTGGGGCTCCGAGCAGTACTTC.

This chain uses TRBV18 with TRBJ2-7; D not resolved. V lost 5 bases and J 1 base, leaving 9 bases between the germline ends. Germline V gene data show CDR1 as KGHSH and CDR2 as LQKENI. The CDR3 is 13 amino acids. CDR3 nucleotides: TGTGCCAGCTCAGTAGGGAATTCCTACGAGCAGTACTTC. It codes for CASSVGNSYEQYF.